This T cell receptor (beta chain) derives from a study of shared clonotypes between healthy human individuals. Study information: Aged between 18 and 49, the donors were a couple of women and a few men.

Remarks on this clone: Its antigen is undetermined.

The donor population consisted of healthy HIV-negative adults with no recent acute infections or vaccinations. Profiling relied on immunoSEQ multiplex PCR, and the TCRdb table lists in-frame clones only, not all of them. The repertoire consists of some 2,100,000 clones, with approximately 96% occurring once and the leading ten covering approximately 0.13%. Study findings and constraints: The study drew on few donors, limiting represented genetic and exposure-history diversity.

CDR1 and CDR2 (germline): LNHDA, SQIVND (reference sequence). Trimming shortened V by 8 bases and J by 4 bases, and 8 bases separated the two germline ends. This CDR3 has 12 amino acids. Specimen: naive CD4+ T cells sorted from blood. Subset given: CD45RA+ positively selected. The chain carries TRBV19 and TRBJ1-4; D unclear. This clonotype was sampled from a young man in good health. CDR3 loop: CASGVYNEKLFF. CDR3 in DNA: TGTGCCAGTGGGGTTTATAATGAAAAACTGTTTTTT.